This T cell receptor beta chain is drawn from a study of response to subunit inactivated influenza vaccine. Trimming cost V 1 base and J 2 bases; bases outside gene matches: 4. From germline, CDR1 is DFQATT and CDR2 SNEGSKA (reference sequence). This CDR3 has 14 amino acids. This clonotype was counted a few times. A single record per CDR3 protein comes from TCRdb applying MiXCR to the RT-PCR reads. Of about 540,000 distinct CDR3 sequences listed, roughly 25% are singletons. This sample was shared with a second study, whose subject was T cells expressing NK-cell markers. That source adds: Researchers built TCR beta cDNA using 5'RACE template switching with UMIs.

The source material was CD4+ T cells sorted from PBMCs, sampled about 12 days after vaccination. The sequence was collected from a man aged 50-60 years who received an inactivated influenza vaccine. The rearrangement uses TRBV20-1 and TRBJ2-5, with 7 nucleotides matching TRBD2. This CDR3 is CSARVRGRQETQYF. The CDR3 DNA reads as TGCAGTGCTAGAGTGCGGGGGAGGCAAGAGACCCAGTACTTC.